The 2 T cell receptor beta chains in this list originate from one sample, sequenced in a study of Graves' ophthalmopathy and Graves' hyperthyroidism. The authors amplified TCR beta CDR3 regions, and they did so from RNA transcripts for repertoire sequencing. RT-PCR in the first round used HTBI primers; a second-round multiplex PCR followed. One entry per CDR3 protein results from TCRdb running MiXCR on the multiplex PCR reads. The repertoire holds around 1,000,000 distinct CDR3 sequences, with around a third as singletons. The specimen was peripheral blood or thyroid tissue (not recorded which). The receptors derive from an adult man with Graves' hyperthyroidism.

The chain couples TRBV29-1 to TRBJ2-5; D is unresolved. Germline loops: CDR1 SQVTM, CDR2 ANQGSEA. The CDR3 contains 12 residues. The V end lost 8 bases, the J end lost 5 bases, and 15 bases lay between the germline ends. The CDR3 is CSTRGPAETQYF. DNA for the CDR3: TGCAGCACCCGAGGACCTGCGGAGACCCAGTACTTC.

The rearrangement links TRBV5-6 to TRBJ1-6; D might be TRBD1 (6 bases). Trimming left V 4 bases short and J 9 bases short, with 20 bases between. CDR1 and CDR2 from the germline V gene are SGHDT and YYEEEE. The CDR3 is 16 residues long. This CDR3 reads CASSPAWQGTGSPLHF. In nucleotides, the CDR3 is TGTGCCAGCAGCCCAGCTTGGCAGGGGACTGGTTCACCCCTCCACTTT.